The 7 T cell receptor beta chains below come from one sample, sequenced in a study of Ad26.COV2.S vaccination and SARS-CoV-2 variants. Treatment denoted: over 15 received Ad26.COV2.S at low or high dose, single or two shots; 5 received placebo; per-sample allocation not given. The samples were gathered on day 63 after the first injection of vaccine or placebo. The protocol was immunoSEQ multiplex PCR, while the TCRdb copy is restricted to in-frame clones and leaves out a portion. The data contain roughly 460,000 clones, roughly nine tenths of them singletons. The material sequenced was peripheral blood, taken in a trial of Ad26.COV2.S vaccine versus placebo. All receptors come from a person between 18 and 65 years old who received the Ad26.COV2.S COVID-19 vaccine or a placebo.

This sequence joins TRBV18 and TRBJ1-4, with D perhaps matching TRBD1 (5 bases). The V gene's germline CDR1 is KGHSH and CDR2 LQKENI. The CDR3 is 16 amino acids. The ends were cut back, 6 bases at V and 7 bases at J, with 21 bases in the middle. CDR3 loop: CASSRTTVRDGEKLFF. The CDR3 DNA sequence: TGTGCCAGCTCCCGCACGACAGTACGGGACGGTGAAAAACTGTTTTTT.

This chain connects TRBV28 to TRBJ2-7, with TRBD1 identical over 9 bases. The CDR3 totals 15 residues. Trimming cost V 6 bases and J 5 bases; bases outside gene matches: 11. Germline CDR1 is MDHEN and CDR2 is SYDVKM. The CDR3 loop reads CASSPPGTGRHEQYF. In DNA form, the CDR3 reads TGTGCCAGCAGCCCCCCCGGGACAGGGAGACACGAGCAGTACTTC.

J is TRBJ2-1 and V is TRBV28; D is possibly TRBD2 (6 bases). V lost 1 base and J lost 7, with 11 bases in between. The CDR3 loop spans 14 amino acids. Looked up from germline, CDR1 is MDHEN and CDR2 is SYDVKM. The CDR3 loop is CASSLSGVVNEQFF. The CDR3 DNA reads as TGTGCCAGCAGTTTATCGGGAGTTGTGAATGAGCAGTTCTTC.

Here the CDR3 reads CASTSTWEGEQFF. The CDR3 coding sequence is TGTGCCAGCACCTCGACTTGGGAAGGTGAGCAGTTCTTC. V usage is TRBV5-4 and J usage is TRBJ2-1; no reliable D call. Germline CDR1 reads SGHNT; CDR2 reads YYREEE (reference sequence). CDR3 length: 13 amino acids. V lost 6 bases and J 9 bases, leaving 16 bases between the germline ends. The variable domain in full, completed from reference TRBV5-4 and TRBJ2-1, reads ETGVTQSPTHLIKTRGQQVTLRCSSQSGHNTVSWYQQALGQGPQFIFQYYREEENGRGNFPPRFSGLQFPNYSSELNVNALELDDSALYLCASTSTWEGEQFFGPGTRLTVL.

Only one count was recorded for this clone. The rearrangement joins TRBV11-1 to TRBJ2-4; the D gene is possibly TRBD2 (6 bases). Trimming removed 3 bases from V and 3 bases from J, with 9 bases in between. This CDR3 region has 14 residues. Per germline, CDR1 SGHAT and CDR2 FQDESV (reference sequence). This chain's CDR3 is CASSLRGGKNIQYF. CDR3 nucleotide sequence: TGTGCCAGCAGCTTGAGGGGAGGCAAAAACATTCAGTACTTC.

In nucleotides, the CDR3 is TGTGCCAGTAGTCTCAGGGCGTCTGGGGCCAACGTCCTGACTTTC. Translating it yields CASSLRASGANVLTF. The V gene is TRBV19, the J gene TRBJ2-6; D possibly corresponds to TRBD1 (5 bases). CDR1 is LNHDA and CDR2 is SQIVND in the germline V gene (reference sequence). The CDR3 extends over 15 amino acids. The V end was cut by 5 bases, the J end by 1 base, with 9 bases between.

This clone was observed once. The gene calls are TRBV19 and TRBJ1-5, with 10 positions matching TRBD1. Trimming removed 2 bases from V and 7 bases from J; junction bases left unmatched: 5. The CDR3 contains 15 residues. Germline-derived CDR1 and CDR2 are LNHDA and SQIVND (reference sequence). Written as DNA, the CDR3 is TGTGCCAGTAGTATACCCGGGACAGGGGCACAGCCCCAGCATTTT. It yields the protein CASSIPGTGAQPQHF.